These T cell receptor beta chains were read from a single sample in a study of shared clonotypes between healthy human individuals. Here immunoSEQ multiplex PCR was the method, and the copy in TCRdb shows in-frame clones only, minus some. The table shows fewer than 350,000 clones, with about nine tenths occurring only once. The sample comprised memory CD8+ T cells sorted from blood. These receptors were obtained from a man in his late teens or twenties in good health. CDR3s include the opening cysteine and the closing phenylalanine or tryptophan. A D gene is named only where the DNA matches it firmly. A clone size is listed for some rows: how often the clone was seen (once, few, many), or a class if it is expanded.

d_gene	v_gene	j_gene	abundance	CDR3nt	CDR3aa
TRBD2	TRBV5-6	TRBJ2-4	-	TGTGCCAGCAGCTTGGAGGGACTAGCGGAAAACATTCAGTACTTC	CASSLEGLAENIQYF
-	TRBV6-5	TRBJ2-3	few	TGTGCCAGCAGTTATTCCAGGGGAAGTACAGATACGCAGTATTTT	CASSYSRGSTDTQYF
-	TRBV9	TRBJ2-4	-	TGTGCCAGCAGCGCCAGGGGCCTGACCAAAAACATTCAGTACTTC	CASSARGLTKNIQYF
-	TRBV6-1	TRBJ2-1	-	TGTGCCAGCAGTGAACGTGAGGGGTTTGAGAAGGACAATGAGCAGTTCTTC	CASSEREGFEKDNEQFF
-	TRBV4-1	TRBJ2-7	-	TGCGCCAGCAGCCAAGTTACTGGCGAGCAGTACTTC	CASSQVTGEQYF
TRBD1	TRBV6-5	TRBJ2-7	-	TGTGCCAGCAGTTATTCGGCAGGGGGTTACGAGCAGTACTTC	CASSYSAGGYEQYF
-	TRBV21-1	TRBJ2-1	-	TGTGCCAGCAGCTTGCGGACTGGGAGGTCCTACAATGAGCAGTTCTTC	CASSLRTGRSYNEQFF
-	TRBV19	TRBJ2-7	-	TGTGCCAGTAGCCCAAGGGGACTCTCCTACGAGCAGTACTTC	CASSPRGLSYEQYF
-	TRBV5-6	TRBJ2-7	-	TGTGCCAGCAGCCCCGAGGGGGGATTTGAATACGAGCAGTACTTC	CASSPEGGFEYEQYF
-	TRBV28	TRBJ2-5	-	TGTGCCAGCAGTCCCGACTTTGGAGAAGAGACCCAGTACTTC	CASSPDFGEETQYF
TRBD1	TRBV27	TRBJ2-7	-	TGTGCCAGCAGTTTAATTGGGACAGGGGTATTCTACGAGCAGTACTTC	CASSLIGTGVFYEQYF
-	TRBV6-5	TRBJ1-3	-	TGTGCCAGCAGTAGGGGTCCTGGAAACACCATATATTTT	CASSRGPGNTIYF
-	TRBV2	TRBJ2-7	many	TGTGCCGTAACAGGGGGGGACTCCTACGAGCAGTACTTC	CAVTGGDSYEQYF
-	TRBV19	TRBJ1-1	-	TGTGCCAGTAGACTCGACTGGGACGGACGGCATGAAGCTTTCTTT	CASRLDWDGRHEAFF
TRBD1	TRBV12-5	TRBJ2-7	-	TGTGCTAGTGGCTCAAAAAGGGACAGGGCCTACGAGCAGTACTTC	CASGSKRDRAYEQYF
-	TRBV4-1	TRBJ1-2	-	TGCGCCAGCAGCCAAGTCTGGGCCCGGGACAAGAACTATGGCTACACCTTC	CASSQVWARDKNYGYTF
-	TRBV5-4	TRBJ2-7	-	TGTGCCAGCAGCCCCGGGGGGCTAGGGTCCTACGAGCAGTACTTC	CASSPGGLGSYEQYF
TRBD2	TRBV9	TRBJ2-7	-	TGTGCCAGCAGCGTAGGAGCTAGCGGGACCTACGAGCAGTACTTC	CASSVGASGTYEQYF
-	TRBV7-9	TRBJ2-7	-	TGTGCCAGCAGCGTTTCTTACGAGCAGTACTTC	CASSVSYEQYF
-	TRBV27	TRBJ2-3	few	TGTGCCAGCAGTCCCTGGGGGGGCTGGAAGACAGATACGCAGTATTTT	CASSPWGGWKTDTQYF
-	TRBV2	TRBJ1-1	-	TGTGCCAGCCGGGACCGACCGGACACTGAAGCTTTCTTT	CASRDRPDTEAFF
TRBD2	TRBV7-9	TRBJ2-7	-	TGTGCCAGCAGCTTAATCCCCGGCGGGGGGGACTACGAGCAGTACTTC	CASSLIPGGGDYEQYF
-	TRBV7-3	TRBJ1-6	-	TGTGCCAGCAGCTCCTTAAACCACAGGGAGGATAATTCACCCCTCCACTTT	CASSSLNHREDNSPLHF
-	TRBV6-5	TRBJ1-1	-	TGTGCCAGCAGTTACGGAGTCAGCACTGAAGCTTTCTTT	CASSYGVSTEAFF
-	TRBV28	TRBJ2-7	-	TGTGCCAGCAGTTTGGGTTTGGGGGGCTTCTACGAGCAGTACTTC	CASSLGLGGFYEQYF
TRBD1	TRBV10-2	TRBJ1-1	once	TGCGCCAGCGTGGAGGGGGCAGCTGAAGCTTTCTTT	CASVEGAAEAFF
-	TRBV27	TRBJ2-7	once	TGTGCCAGCAGTCCCCAACCCACGGGAACTATCTACGAGCAGTACTTC	CASSPQPTGTIYEQYF
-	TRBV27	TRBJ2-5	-	TGTGCCAGCAGTTTAGGGGCCCAGAGGGTCGAGACCCAGTACTTC	CASSLGAQRVETQYF
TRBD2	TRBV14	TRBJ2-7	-	TGTGCCAGCAGCCCCGGGCTAGCGGTACCGTGGGAGCAGTACTTC	CASSPGLAVPWEQYF
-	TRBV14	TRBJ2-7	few	TGTGCCAGCAGCCCCCAGGGCTTTGGAACCTACGAGCAGTACTTC	CASSPQGFGTYEQYF
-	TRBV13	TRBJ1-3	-	TGTGCCAGCAGCTTACTTTTTGATGGGATGAGGGGTTTTCGGAACACCATATATTTT	CASSLLFDGMRGFRNTIYF